This T cell receptor (beta chain) originates from a study of blood T cell repertoires in COVID-19 (dated by TCRdb to the early 2020s). At the level of the whole study: Samples from collaborators originated in the United States, Italy and Spain and spanned both the acute and convalescent phases of COVID-19. The prospective study material was composed of cDNA or gDNA derived from T cells, B-cell-depleted T cells, or PBMCs. Subjects who had been exposed to COVID-19, were actively infected with it, or had recovered from it provided the deeply sampled blood TCRbeta repertoires that made up the dataset. The repertoires were made available in a free public database intended to serve as a resource for research on the immune response to SARS-CoV-2. Samples came from the ongoing ImmuneRACE study (first 160 participants) plus 1,254 subjects from 6 global collaborators. Nearly every sample came with metadata listing a de-identified subject ID, COVID-19 status, age in years and sex. HLA class I and class II types, where available, came from metadata supplied by the sample provider rather than from assay-based typing.

V is clipped by 6 bases and J by 4 bases, and the sequence between their germline boundaries is 3 bases long. The CDR1 and CDR2 encoded by the germline V gene are MDHEN and SYDVKM. From the cysteine up to the phenylalanine, the CDR3 has a length of 11 residues. Solely the CDR3 DNA is kept, with 33 bases framed from the first base. This clone has a handful of counts. Its binding antigen is unknown. No base quality values were provided; no much bigger clone lies one nucleotide off. TCRbeta CDR3 regions were amplified from genomic DNA using the immunoSEQ Assay, a bias-controlled multiplex PCR. From the authors' description of their analysis: The number of nucleated cells in each sample was estimated from the amplification of reference gene primers within the assay. Sequence reads were collapsed and filtered to measure the absolute abundance of every unique TCRbeta CDR3 rearrangement. For each sample, productive Simpson clonality was calculated as the square root of Simpson's diversity index across productive rearrangements. The table comes from immuneACCESS by way of TCRdb, which keeps in-frame sequences with V and J called. Part of the clones is missing from these tables; in studies checked, under half for an unresolved V gene and the rest for unknown reasons. V and J calls and clone size are those listed in that table; D and trimming were worked out from the DNA. The sample table shows over 50,000 clones, and roughly three quarters are seen once. Around 14% of the sample goes to the ten largest clones.

General study outcomes and caveats: The quantity of clinical and demographic metadata differed by source and by participant and was supplied without curation.

Each collaborating institution followed its own protocols to collect whole blood in K2EDTA tubes. For TCRbeta analysis, collaborators shipped samples as frozen whole blood, isolated PBMCs, or DNA extracted from either of those sample types. Sequencing used peripheral blood. The sequence is built from TRBV28 and TRBJ2-2, with no confidently assigned D gene. The TCR comes from a man aged 80 or over with acute or convalescent COVID-19. The sequenced DNA: TGTGCCAGCAGCTCCACCGGGGAGCTGTTTTTT. Its translation is CASSSTGELFF.